A selection of T cell receptor beta chains follows, all from one sample in a study of OX40 agonist ivuxolimab in advanced cancers. Only in-frame clones appear in the TCRdb table, and some are missing; sequencing was by immunoSEQ multiplex PCR. Of 50,000 to 65,000 clones listed, roughly 80% were seen once; the top ten hold 5%. The source material was CD4+ or CD8+ T cells sorted from blood, sampled in a trial of the OX40 agonist ivuxolimab. These receptors all come from an adult with an advanced solid tumor such as melanoma, head and neck, liver or kidney cancer. CDR3s include the opening cysteine and the closing phenylalanine or tryptophan. The order of the fields is V gene, J gene, clone size, D gene, CDR3 protein, CDR3 DNA. The D gene is left open where the match is weak. Size tells how often a clone was seen (once, few, many) or the class of an expanded clone, and some rows leave it out.

>TRBV29-1|TRBJ2-5|once|TRBD2
CSAGRGDGGETQYF
TGCAGCGCCGGGAGGGGCGACGGGGGCGAGACCCAGTACTTC
>TRBV27|TRBJ2-7|-|-
CASSLYARTYEQYF
TGTGCCAGCAGTTTATATGCCAGAACCTACGAGCAGTACTTC
>TRBV10-3|TRBJ1-5|-|-
CASSYQARGQPQHF
TGTGCCAGCAGTTACCAGGCTAGAGGGCAGCCCCAGCATTTT
>TRBV11-2|TRBJ2-5|-|TRBD2
CASSPGTSDLETQYF
TGTGCCAGCAGCCCCGGGACTAGTGATCTAGAGACCCAGTACTTC
>TRBV15|TRBJ1-2|-|-
CATSGAQYGYTF
TGTGCCACCAGCGGGGCCCAGTATGGCTACACCTTC
>TRBV6-5|TRBJ2-3|-|-
CASRFRGNTDTQYF
TGTGCCAGCAGATTCAGGGGTAACACAGATACGCAGTATTTT
>TRBV11-1|TRBJ1-6|-|-
CASSLGMGNSPLHF
TGTGCCAGCAGCTTGGGGATGGGAAATTCACCCCTCCACTTT
>TRBV7-3|TRBJ2-3|-|-
CASSRTGFVSSTDTQYF
TGTGCCAGCAGCAGAACAGGGTTCGTTTCGAGCACAGATACGCAGTATTTT
>TRBV9|TRBJ2-1|-|-
CASSVGGHPTEQFF
TGTGCCAGCAGCGTAGGGGGACACCCCACGGAGCAGTTCTTC
>TRBV18|TRBJ2-5|-|-
CASSTYQETQYF
TGTGCCAGCTCAACGTACCAAGAGACCCAGTACTTC
>TRBV6-5|TRBJ1-1|-|-
CASSYAGGTEAFF
TGTGCCAGCAGTTACGCGGGGGGGACTGAAGCTTTCTTT
>TRBV7-7|TRBJ1-4|-|-
CASSLGAGQLGLNEKLFF
TGTGCTAGCAGCTTAGGGGCAGGGCAACTGGGGCTTAATGAAAAACTGTTTTTT
>TRBV30|TRBJ1-1|-|TRBD1
CAWIRTGDTEAFF
TGTGCCTGGATTAGAACAGGGGACACTGAAGCTTTCTTT
>TRBV11-2|TRBJ1-3|once|-
CASTAAYSGNTIYF
TGTGCCAGCACCGCGGCCTACTCTGGAAACACCATATATTTT
>TRBV18|TRBJ2-7|-|-
CASSQGGDAGQYF
TGTGCCAGCTCCCAAGGAGGGGATGCTGGGCAGTACTTC
>TRBV9|TRBJ2-1|-|-
CASSATGQSYNEQFF
TGTGCCAGCAGCGCCACGGGCCAGTCCTACAATGAGCAGTTCTTC
>TRBV6-1|TRBJ2-7|-|-
CASSGGSLYEQYF
TGTGCCAGCAGTGGGGGTTCTTTATACGAGCAGTACTTC
>TRBV18|TRBJ2-7|-|TRBD2
CASSPGLAGARSYEQYF
TGTGCCAGCTCACCCGGACTAGCGGGAGCGAGGTCCTACGAGCAGTACTTC
>TRBV19|TRBJ2-7|-|TRBD1
CASSPKGQGFYEQYF
TGTGCCAGTAGTCCCAAAGGACAGGGCTTTTACGAGCAGTACTTC
>TRBV15|TRBJ2-7|-|-
CATSRDPQGPYEQYF
TGTGCCACCAGCAGAGATCCTCAGGGGCCCTACGAGCAGTACTTC
>TRBV11-3|TRBJ1-6|-|-
CASSPGDSPLHF
TGTGCCAGCAGTCCAGGGGATTCACCCCTCCACTTT
>TRBV7-9|TRBJ1-1|-|-
CASSLEPGLEAFF
TGTGCCAGCAGCCTAGAACCCGGGCTTGAAGCTTTCTTT